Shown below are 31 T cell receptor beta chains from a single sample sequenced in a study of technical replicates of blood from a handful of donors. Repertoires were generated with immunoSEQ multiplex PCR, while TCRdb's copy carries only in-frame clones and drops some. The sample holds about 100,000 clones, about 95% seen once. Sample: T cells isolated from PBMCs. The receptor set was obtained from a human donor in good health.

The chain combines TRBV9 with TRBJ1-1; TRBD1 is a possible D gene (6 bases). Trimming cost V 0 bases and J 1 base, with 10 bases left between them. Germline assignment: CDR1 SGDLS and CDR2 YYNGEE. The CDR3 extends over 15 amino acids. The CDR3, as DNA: TGTGCCAGCAGCGTAGGTCACAGGGCGAACACTGAAGCTTTCTTT. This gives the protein CASSVGHRANTEAFF.

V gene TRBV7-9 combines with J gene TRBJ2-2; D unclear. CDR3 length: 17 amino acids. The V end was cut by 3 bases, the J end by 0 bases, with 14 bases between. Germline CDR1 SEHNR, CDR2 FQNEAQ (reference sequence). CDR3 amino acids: CASSFPTNSPNTGELFF. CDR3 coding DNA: TGTGCCAGCAGCTTTCCCACTAATAGCCCGAACACCGGGGAGCTGTTTTTT.

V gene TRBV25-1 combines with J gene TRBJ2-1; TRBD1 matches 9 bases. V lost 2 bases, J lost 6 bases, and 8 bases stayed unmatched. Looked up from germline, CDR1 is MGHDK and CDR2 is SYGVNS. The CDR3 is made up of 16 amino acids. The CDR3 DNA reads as TGTGCCAGCAGTGAACCAGGACAGGGGATGCGCAATGAGCAGTTCTTC. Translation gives CASSEPGQGMRNEQFF.

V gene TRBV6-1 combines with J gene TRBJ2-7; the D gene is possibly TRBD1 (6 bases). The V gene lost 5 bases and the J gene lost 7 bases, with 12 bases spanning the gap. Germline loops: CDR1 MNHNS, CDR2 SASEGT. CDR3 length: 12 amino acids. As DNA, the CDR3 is TGTGCCAGCAGTCCTCAGGGGTGGGAGCAGTACTTC. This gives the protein CASSPQGWEQYF.

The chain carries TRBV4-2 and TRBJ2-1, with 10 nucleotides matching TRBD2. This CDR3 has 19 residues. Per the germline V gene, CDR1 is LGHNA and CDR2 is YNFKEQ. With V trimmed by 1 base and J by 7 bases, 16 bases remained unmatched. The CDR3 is CASSQVSRRAGGPRNEQFF. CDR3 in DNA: TGTGCCAGCAGCCAAGTGTCTCGAAGAGCGGGAGGGCCTAGGAATGAGCAGTTCTTC.

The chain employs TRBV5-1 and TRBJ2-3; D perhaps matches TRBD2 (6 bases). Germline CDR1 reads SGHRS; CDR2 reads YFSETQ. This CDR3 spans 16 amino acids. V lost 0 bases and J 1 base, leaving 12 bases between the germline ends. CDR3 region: CASSLALARGTDTQYF. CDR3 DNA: TGCGCCAGCAGCTTGGCTCTAGCGAGAGGCACAGATACGCAGTATTTT.

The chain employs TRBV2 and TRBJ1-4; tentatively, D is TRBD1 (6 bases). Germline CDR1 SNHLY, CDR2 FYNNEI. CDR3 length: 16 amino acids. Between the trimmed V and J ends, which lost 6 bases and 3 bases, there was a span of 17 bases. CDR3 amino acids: CASRPDGTGSNEKLFF. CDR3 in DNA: TGTGCCAGCAGACCCGATGGTACAGGGTCTAATGAAAAACTGTTTTTT.

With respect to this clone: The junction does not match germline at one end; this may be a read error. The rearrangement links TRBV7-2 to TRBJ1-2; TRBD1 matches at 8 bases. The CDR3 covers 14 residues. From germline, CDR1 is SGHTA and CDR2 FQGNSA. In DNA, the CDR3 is TGTGCCAGCAGCCCAGGGTCAGGGGGCCTGCGTTTTGGCTTC. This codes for CASSPGSGGLRFGF. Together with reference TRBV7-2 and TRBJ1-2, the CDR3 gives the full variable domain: GAGVSQSPSNKVTEKGKDVELRCDPISGHTALYWYRQSLGQGLEFLIYFQGNSAPDKSGLPSDRFSAERTGGSVSTLTIQRTQQEDSAVYLCASSPGSGGLRFGFGSGTRLTVV.

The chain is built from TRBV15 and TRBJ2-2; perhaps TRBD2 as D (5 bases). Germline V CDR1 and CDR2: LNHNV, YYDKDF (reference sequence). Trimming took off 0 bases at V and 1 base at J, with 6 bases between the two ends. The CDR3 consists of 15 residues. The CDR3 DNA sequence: TGTGCCACCAGCAGAGATCGGGGGAACACCGGGGAGCTGTTTTTT. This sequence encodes CATSRDRGNTGELFF.

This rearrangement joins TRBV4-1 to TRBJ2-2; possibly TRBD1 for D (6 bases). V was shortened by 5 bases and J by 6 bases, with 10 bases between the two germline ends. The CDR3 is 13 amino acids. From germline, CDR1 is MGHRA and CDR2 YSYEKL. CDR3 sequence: CASSTPGAGELFF. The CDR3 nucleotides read TGCGCCAGCAGCACGCCAGGGGCCGGGGAGCTGTTTTTT.

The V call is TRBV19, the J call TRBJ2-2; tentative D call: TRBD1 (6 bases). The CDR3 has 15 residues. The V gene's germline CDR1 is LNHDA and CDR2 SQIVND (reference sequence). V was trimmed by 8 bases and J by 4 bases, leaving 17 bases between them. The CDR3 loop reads CASFSQGRSTGELFF. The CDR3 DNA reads TGTGCCAGTTTCTCGCAGGGGCGGAGCACCGGGGAGCTGTTTTTT. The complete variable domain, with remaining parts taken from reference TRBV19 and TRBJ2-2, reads DGGITQSPKYLFRKEGQNVTLSCEQNLNHDAMYWYRQDPGQGLRLIYYSQIVNDFQKGDIAEGYSVSREKKESFPLTVTSAQKNPTAFYLCASFSQGRSTGELFFGEGSRLTVL.

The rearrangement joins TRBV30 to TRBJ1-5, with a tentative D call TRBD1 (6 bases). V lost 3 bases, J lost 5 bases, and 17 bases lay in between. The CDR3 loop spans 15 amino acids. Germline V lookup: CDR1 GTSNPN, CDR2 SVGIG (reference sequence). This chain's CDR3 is CAWRAGEKEYQPQHF. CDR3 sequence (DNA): TGTGCCTGGAGAGCAGGGGAGAAAGAATATCAGCCCCAGCATTTT. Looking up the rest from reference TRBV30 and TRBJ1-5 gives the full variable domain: SQTIHQWPATLVQPVGSPLSLECTVEGTSNPNLYWYRQAAGRGLQLLFYSVGIGQISSEVPQNLSASRPQDRQFILSSKKLLLSDSGFYLCAWRAGEKEYQPQHFGDGTRLSIL.

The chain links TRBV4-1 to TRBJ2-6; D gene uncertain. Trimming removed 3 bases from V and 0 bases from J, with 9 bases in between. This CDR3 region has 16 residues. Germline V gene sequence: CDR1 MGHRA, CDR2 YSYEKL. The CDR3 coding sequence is TGCGCCAGCAGCCATGAACTGCTCTCTGGGGCCAACGTCCTGACTTTC. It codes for CASSHELLSGANVLTF.

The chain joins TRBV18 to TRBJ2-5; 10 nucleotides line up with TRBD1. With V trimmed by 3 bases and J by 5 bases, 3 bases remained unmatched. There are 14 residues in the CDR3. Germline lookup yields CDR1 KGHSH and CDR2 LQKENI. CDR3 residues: CASSPDRGKETQYF. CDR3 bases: TGTGCCAGCTCACCGGACAGGGGGAAGGAGACCCAGTACTTC.

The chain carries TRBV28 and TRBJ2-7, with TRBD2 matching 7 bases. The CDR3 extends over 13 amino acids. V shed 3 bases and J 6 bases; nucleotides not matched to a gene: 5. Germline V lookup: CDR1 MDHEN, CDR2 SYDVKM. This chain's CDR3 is CASSFTGRGEQYF. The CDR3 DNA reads TGTGCCAGCAGTTTTACTGGGAGGGGCGAGCAGTACTTC.

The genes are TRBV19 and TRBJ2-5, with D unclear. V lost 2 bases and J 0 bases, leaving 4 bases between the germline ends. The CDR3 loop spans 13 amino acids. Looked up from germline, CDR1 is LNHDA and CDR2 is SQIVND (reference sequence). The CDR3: CASSIIYQETQYF. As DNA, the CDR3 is TGTGCCAGTAGTATAATCTACCAAGAGACCCAGTACTTC.

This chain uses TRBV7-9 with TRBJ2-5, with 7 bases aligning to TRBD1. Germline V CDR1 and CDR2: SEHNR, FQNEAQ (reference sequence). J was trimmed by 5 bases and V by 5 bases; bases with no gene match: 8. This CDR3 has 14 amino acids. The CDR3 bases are TGTGCCAGCAGCACCCGGACAGGCCCCGAGACCCAGTACTTC. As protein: CASSTRTGPETQYF.

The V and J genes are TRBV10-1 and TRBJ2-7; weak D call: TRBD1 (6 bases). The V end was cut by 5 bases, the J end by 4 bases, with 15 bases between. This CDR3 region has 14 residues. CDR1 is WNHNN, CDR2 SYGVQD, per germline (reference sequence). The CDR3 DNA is TGCGCCAGCAGTACCACCCAGGGGCTTTACGAGCAGTACTTC. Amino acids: CASSTTQGLYEQYF.

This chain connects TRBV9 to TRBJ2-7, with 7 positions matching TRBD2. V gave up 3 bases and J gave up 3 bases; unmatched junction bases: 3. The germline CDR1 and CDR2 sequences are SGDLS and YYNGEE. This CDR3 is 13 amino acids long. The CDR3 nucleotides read TGTGCCAGCAGCGGCCCGGGGGGCTACGAGCAGTACTTC. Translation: CASSGPGGYEQYF.

CDR3 DNA sequence: TGTGCCAGTAGTCTAGGACAGGTAGGGCCCCAGCATTTT. Translating it yields CASSLGQVGPQHF. This chain connects TRBV19 to TRBJ1-5; 7 nucleotides line up with TRBD1. After removal of 5 bases from V and 9 bases from J, the junction contained 7 bases not matched to a gene. Germline V lookup: CDR1 LNHDA, CDR2 SQIVND (reference sequence). This CDR3 region has 13 residues.

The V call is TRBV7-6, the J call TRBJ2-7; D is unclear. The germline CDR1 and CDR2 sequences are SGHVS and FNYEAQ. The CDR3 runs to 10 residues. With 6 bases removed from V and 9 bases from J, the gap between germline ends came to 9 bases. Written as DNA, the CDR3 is TGTGCCAGCAGATGGTTCGGGCAGTACTTC. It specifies CASRWFGQYF.

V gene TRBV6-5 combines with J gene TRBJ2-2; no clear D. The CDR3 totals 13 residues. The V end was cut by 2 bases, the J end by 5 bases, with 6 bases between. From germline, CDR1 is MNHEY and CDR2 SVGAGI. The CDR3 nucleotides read TGTGCCAGCAGTTACGTTAATACCGGGGAGCTGTTTTTT. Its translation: CASSYVNTGELFF.

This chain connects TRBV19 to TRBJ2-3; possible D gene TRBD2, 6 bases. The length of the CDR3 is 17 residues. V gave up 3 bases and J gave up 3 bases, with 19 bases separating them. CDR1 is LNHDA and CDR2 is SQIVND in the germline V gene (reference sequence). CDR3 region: CASSILRAEGLTDTQYF. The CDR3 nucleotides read TGTGCCAGTAGTATCCTCCGGGCGGAGGGGCTAACAGATACGCAGTATTTT.

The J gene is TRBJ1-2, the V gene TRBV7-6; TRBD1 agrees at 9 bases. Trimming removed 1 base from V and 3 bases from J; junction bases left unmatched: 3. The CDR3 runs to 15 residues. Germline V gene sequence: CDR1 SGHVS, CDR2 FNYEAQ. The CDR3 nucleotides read TGTGCCAGCAGCTTAGGGACAGGGGAGGACTATGGCTACACCTTC. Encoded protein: CASSLGTGEDYGYTF.

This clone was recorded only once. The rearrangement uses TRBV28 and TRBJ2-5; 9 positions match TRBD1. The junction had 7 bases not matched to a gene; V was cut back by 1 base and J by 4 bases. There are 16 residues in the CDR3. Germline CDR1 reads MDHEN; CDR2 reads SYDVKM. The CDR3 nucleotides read TGTGCCAGCAGTTTATCGGGACAGGGATTGCGAGAGACCCAGTACTTC. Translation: CASSLSGQGLRETQYF.

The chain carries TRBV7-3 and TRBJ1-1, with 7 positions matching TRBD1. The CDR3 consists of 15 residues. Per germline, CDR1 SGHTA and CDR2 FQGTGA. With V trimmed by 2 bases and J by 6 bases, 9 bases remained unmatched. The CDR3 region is CASSLDDRVFAEAFF. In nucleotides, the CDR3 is TGTGCCAGCAGCTTAGACGACAGGGTGTTCGCTGAAGCTTTCTTT.

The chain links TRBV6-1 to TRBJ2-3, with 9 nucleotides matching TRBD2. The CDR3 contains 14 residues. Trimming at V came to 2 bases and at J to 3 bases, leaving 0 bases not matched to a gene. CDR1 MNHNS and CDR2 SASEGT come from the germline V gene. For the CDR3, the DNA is TGTGCCAGCAGTGAAACTAGCGGGACAGATACGCAGTATTTT. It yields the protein CASSETSGTDTQYF.

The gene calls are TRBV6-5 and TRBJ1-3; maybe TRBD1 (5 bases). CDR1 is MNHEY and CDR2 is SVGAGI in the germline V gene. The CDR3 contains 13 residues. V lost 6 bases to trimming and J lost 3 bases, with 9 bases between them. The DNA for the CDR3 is TGTGCCAGCAGAGCAGGGTATGGAAACACCATATATTTT. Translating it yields CASRAGYGNTIYF.

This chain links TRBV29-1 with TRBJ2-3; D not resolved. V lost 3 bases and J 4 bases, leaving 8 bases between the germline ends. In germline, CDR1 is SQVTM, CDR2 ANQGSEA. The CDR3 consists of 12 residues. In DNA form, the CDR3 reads TGCAGCGTTGAGTTATTCTCAGATACGCAGTATTTT. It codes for CSVELFSDTQYF.

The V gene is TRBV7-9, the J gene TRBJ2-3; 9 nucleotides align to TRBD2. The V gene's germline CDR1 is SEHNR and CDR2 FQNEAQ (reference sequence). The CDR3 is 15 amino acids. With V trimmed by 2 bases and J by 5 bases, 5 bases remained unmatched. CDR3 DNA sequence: TGTGCCAGCAGCTTAATCTCAGCGGGAGGAGATACGCAGTATTTT. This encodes CASSLISAGGDTQYF.

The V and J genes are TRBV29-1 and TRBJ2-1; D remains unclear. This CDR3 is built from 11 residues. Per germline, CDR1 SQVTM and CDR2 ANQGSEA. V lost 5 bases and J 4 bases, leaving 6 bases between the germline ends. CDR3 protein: CSVFGYNEQFF. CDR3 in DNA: TGCAGCGTTTTCGGGTACAATGAGCAGTTCTTC.